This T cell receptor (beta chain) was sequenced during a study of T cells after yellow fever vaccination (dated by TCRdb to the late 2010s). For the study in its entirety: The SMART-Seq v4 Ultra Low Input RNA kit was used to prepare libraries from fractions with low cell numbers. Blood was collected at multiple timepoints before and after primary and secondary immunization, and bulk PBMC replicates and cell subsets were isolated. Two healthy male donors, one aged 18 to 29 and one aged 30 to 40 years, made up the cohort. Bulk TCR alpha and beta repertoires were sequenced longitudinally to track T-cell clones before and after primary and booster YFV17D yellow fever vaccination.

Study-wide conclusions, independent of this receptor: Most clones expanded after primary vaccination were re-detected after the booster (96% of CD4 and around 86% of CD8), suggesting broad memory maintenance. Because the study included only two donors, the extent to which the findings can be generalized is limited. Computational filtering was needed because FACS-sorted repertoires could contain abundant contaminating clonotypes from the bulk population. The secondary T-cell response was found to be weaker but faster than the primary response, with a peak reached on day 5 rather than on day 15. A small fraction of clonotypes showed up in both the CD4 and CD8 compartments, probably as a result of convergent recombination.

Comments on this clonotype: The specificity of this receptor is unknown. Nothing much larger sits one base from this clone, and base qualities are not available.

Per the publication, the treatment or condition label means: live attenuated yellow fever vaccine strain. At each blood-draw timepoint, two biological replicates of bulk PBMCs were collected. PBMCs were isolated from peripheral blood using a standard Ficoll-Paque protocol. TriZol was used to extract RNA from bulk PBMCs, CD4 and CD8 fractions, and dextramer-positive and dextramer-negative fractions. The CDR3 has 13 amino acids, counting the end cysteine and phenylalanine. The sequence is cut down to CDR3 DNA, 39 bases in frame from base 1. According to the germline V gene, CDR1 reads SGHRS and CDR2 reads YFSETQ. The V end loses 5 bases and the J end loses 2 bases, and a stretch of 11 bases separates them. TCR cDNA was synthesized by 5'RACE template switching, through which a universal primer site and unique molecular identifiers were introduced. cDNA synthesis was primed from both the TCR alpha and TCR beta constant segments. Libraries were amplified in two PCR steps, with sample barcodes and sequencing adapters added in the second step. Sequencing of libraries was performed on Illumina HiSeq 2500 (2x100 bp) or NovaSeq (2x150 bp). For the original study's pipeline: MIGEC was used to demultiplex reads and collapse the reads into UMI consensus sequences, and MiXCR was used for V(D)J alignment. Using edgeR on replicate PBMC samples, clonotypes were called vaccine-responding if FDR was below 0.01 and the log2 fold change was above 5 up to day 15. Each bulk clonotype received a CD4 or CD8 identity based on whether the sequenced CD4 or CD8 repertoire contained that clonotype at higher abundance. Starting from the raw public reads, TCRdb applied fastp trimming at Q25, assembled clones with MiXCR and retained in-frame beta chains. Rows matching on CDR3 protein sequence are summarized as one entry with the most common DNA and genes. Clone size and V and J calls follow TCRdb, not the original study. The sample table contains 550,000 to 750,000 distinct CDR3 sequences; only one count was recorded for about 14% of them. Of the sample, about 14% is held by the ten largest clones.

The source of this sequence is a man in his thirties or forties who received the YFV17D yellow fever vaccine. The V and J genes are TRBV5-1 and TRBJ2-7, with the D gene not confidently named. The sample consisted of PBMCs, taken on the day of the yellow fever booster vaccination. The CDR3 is CASRLNGAYEQYF. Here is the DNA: TGCGCCAGCAGACTGAACGGTGCCTACGAGCAGTACTTC.